This paragraph covers one T cell receptor beta chain sequence. In germline, CDR1 is LGHDT, CDR2 YNNKEL (reference sequence). V lost 1 base, J lost 6 bases, and 22 bases lay in between. This CDR3 has 18 residues. Original analysis: Cell counts per sample came from amplifying reference gene primers. Profiled with immunoSEQ multiplex PCR; TCRdb holds only in-frame clones, not every one. That table furnishes V, J and clone size, whereas the DNA furnished D and trimming. The repertoire includes 150,000 or so clones, 75% to 90% of them detected once, and about 4.1% sits in the top ten. The data originate from a study of blood T cell repertoires in COVID-19. For the study at large: The cDNA or gDNA used as material had been derived from T cells, B-cell-depleted T cells, or PBMCs.

The rearrangement joins TRBV3-1 (or the pseudogene TRBV3-2) to TRBJ1-5, with D hard to call. The specimen was PBMCs or T cells enriched from blood (not recorded which). This receptor was identified in a man aged 50 or older who had recovered from COVID-19. This CDR3 reads CASSQVWQLNRGSQPQHF. The CDR3 bases are TGTGCCAGCAGCCAAGTTTGGCAGCTCAATCGGGGTAGTCAGCCCCAGCATTTT.